This T cell receptor (beta chain) was identified in a study of blood T cell repertoires in COVID-19. In the study overall: Researchers got acute and convalescent COVID-19 samples from the United States, Italy and Spain.

This clone showed up just once. Germline CDR1 SGHRS, CDR2 YFSETQ. V shed 0 bases, J shed 5 bases, and the junction held 4 bases outside the gene matches. The CDR3 length is 14 residues. Authors' data handling: By means of reference gene primer amplification, nucleated cell counts were estimated. Clones were sequenced by immunoSEQ multiplex PCR, and TCRdb holds only the in-frame ones, with some missing. V, J and clone size reflect that table, while D and trimming were determined from the DNA. The sample records around 97,000 clones, less than 90% being singletons. The clonotype originates from a human donor in a cohort sampled during active COVID-19. The V gene is TRBV5-1, the J gene TRBJ2-5, with 7 bases identical to TRBD1. The material sequenced was peripheral blood. CDR3 loop: CASSLATQGETQYF. DNA for the CDR3: TGCGCCAGCAGCTTGGCAACACAGGGGGAGACCCAGTACTTC.